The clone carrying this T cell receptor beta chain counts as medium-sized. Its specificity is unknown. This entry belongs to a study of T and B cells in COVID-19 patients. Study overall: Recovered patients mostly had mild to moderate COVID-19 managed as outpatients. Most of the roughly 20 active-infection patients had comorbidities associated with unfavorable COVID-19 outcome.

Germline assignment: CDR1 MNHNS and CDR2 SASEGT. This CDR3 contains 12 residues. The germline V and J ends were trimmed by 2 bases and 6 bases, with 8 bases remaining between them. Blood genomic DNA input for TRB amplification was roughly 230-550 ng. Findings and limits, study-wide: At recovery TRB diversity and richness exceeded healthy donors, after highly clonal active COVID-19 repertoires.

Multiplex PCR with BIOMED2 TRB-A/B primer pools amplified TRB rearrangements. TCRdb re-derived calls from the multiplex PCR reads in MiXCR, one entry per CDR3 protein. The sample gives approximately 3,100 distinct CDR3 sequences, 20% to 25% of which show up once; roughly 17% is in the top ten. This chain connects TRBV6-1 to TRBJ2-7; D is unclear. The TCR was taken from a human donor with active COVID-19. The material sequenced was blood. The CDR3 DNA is TGTGCCAGCAGTGAAATTGGTGGCGAGCAGTACTTC. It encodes CASSEIGGEQYF.